This T cell receptor (beta chain) appears in the sequencing data of a study of cytomegalovirus exposure and HLA in healthy donors. As for the study in general: Around 78 million unique TCR sequences came from HLA-typed donors in an early release.

Primers for the PCR totalled 60 Vbeta and 13 Jbeta. Produced via immunoSEQ multiplex PCR; TCRdb's table is partial and in-frame only. The data contain about 170,000 clones, roughly 85% of them seen just once; the ten biggest clones take up about 2.5%. The germline CDR1 and CDR2 sequences are SGHTA and FQGNSA. The CDR3 is 15 residues long. With 5 bases removed from V and 0 bases from J, the gap between germline ends came to 12 bases. The V gene is TRBV7-2, the J gene TRBJ2-3, with a weak D call TRBD2 (6 bases). This TCR was recovered from a man younger than 40 in good health and CMV-seropositive. Sequencing input: PBMCs. CDR3 in amino acids: CASSPSGTSTDTQYF. CDR3 in DNA: TGTGCCAGCAGCCCATCCGGGACTAGCACAGATACGCAGTATTTT.